The 21 T cell receptor beta chains reported below all come from one sample, sequenced in a study of T cell responses to AZD1222 COVID-19 vaccine. TCRdb's copy holds only in-frame clones and misses some; the assay was immunoSEQ multiplex PCR. The table includes around 99,000 clones, 88% detected once. The sample in question was peripheral blood, obtained on day 0 of MenACWY control vaccination. The receptors here all came from an adult in good health.

This clone was counted once. CDR3 coding DNA: TGTGCCAGCACTCATGGGGGAGCAGAGACCCAGTACTTC. This gives the protein CASTHGGAETQYF. The chain employs TRBV25-1 and TRBJ2-5; D possibly matches TRBD1 or TRBD2 (5 bases each). CDR1 and CDR2 (germline): MGHDK, SYGVNS. The CDR3 has 13 amino acids. Trimming shortened V by 7 bases and J by 4 bases, and 13 bases separated the two germline ends.

This sequence joins TRBV5-5 and TRBJ1-6, with a weak D call TRBD1 (5 bases). Per the germline V gene, CDR1 is SGHKS and CDR2 is YYEKEE (reference sequence). The CDR3 is 17 amino acids. Trimming took 0 bases from V and 0 from J, leaving 10 bases between them. The CDR3 sequence: CASSLELDSSYNSPLHF. The DNA for the CDR3 is TGTGCCAGCAGCTTGGAACTTGACAGCTCCTATAATTCACCCCTCCACTTT.

The CDR3, as DNA: TGTGCCAGCAGCCCCCGGGTAGGGGCATACGAGCAGTACTTC. Translating it yields CASSPRVGAYEQYF. The chain is built from TRBV3-1 (or the pseudogene TRBV3-2) and TRBJ2-7; D is perhaps TRBD1 (5 bases). The V and J ends lost 4 bases and 4 bases respectively, with 14 bases between them. The CDR3 contains 14 residues. Looked up from germline, CDR1 is LGHDT and CDR2 is YNNKEL (reference sequence).

The J gene is TRBJ1-3, the V gene TRBV28, with D maybe TRBD1 (5 bases). Germline CDR1 MDHEN, CDR2 SYDVKM. Between the trimmed V and J ends, which lost 9 bases and 3 bases, there was a span of 9 bases. The CDR3 consists of 12 residues. The chain's CDR3 is CASRQYGNTIYF. CDR3 DNA sequence: TGTGCCAGTCGACAGTATGGAAACACCATATATTTT.

The chain recombines TRBV21-1 with TRBJ2-3; no DNA check was done on the table's D call, TRBD1. TRBV21-1 is an annotated pseudogene. CDR3 size: 14 residues. The CDR3 DNA reads as TGTGCCAGCAGCCCCGGACAGGGCCCAGATACGCAGTATTTT. Encoded protein: CASSPGQGPDTQYF.

The CDR3 protein is CASSQDGGDEQFF. CDR3 sequence (DNA): TGCGCCAGCAGCCAAGATGGGGGTGATGAGCAGTTCTTC. This chain joins TRBV4-3 and TRBJ2-1; D may correspond to TRBD1 or TRBD2 (5 bases each). There are 13 residues in the CDR3. Per the germline V gene, CDR1 is LGHNA and CDR2 is YSLEER. V was clipped by 0 bases and J by 8 bases, with 8 bases between them.

This CDR3 reads CSVEETGLATEAFF. The CDR3 DNA sequence: TGCAGCGTTGAAGAGACAGGGTTAGCCACTGAAGCTTTCTTT. The V call is TRBV29-1, the J call TRBJ1-1, with 7 bases that match TRBD1. The CDR3 totals 14 residues. Trimming at V came to 0 bases and at J to 4 bases, leaving 5 bases not matched to a gene. The V gene's germline CDR1 is SQVTM and CDR2 ANQGSEA. The complete variable domain, with remaining parts taken from reference TRBV29-1 and TRBJ1-1, reads SAVISQKPSRDICQRGTSLTIQCQVDSQVTMMFWYRQQPGQSLTLIATANQGSEATYESGFVIDKFPISRPNLTFSTLTVSNMSPEDSSIYLCSVEETGLATEAFFGQGTRLTVV.

The rearrangement joins TRBV19 to TRBJ2-7; 7 nucleotides align to TRBD1. The germline V gene encodes CDR1 LNHDA and CDR2 SQIVND (reference sequence). The CDR3 covers 15 residues. V dropped 5 bases and J dropped 2; count of bases not matched to a gene: 9. CDR3: CASSAEWTGAYEQYF. DNA of the CDR3: TGTGCCAGTAGTGCCGAGTGGACAGGCGCCTACGAGCAGTACTTC.

This clone was seen a few times. The rearrangement links TRBV4-2 to TRBJ2-3; 9 bases map to TRBD2. Germline V gene data show CDR1 as LGHNA and CDR2 as YNFKEQ. The CDR3 consists of 16 residues. The junction had 3 bases not matched to a gene; V was cut back by 1 base and J by 1 base. DNA for the CDR3: TGTGCCAGCAGCCAAGTAGCGGGAGATGGCACAGATACGCAGTATTTT. Its protein product is CASSQVAGDGTDTQYF.

The chain is built from TRBV9 and TRBJ1-3; 7 nucleotides agree with TRBD1. With 4 bases clipped from V and 4 bases from J, the junction kept 5 bases outside the gene matches. In germline, CDR1 is SGDLS, CDR2 YYNGEE. The CDR3 sequence is 14 residues long. The CDR3: CASSYRGDGNTIYF. The CDR3 nucleotides read TGTGCCAGCAGCTACAGGGGCGACGGAAACACCATATATTTT.

The chain has TRBV5-8 and TRBJ1-5; unclear D gene. The CDR3 covers 13 residues. Germline lookup yields CDR1 SGHTS and CDR2 YDEGEE. The V and J ends lost 4 bases and 8 bases respectively, with 13 bases between them. The CDR3 bases are TGTGCCAGCAGCGGGGATGGTGTAGAGCCCCAGCATTTT. Its protein product is CASSGDGVEPQHF.

This chain links TRBV18 with TRBJ2-5, with D possibly TRBD2 on 6 matching bases. Deletions cut 2 bases from V and 5 bases from J, with 9 bases between. The length of the CDR3 is 13 residues. Germline values: CDR1 KGHSH, CDR2 LQKENI. The CDR3 loop reads CASSPAGSETQYF. DNA of the CDR3: TGTGCCAGCTCACCAGCGGGGTCGGAGACCCAGTACTTC.

This clone was picked up one time. The chain employs TRBV19 and TRBJ2-7, with 7 bases fitting TRBD1. CDR3 size: 14 residues. V shed 3 bases, J shed 0 bases, and the junction held 2 bases outside the gene matches. Germline V lookup: CDR1 LNHDA, CDR2 SQIVND (reference sequence). The DNA of the CDR3 is TGTGCCAGTAGTATGACAGGGAGCTCCTACGAGCAGTACTTC. Amino acid sequence: CASSMTGSSYEQYF.

This chain links TRBV7-3 with TRBJ1-4, with D maybe TRBD1 (6 bases). Trimming removed 5 bases at V and 0 bases at J, with 19 bases between. Per germline, CDR1 SGHTA and CDR2 FQGTGA. The CDR3 length is 18 residues. In DNA form, the CDR3 reads TGTGCCAGCAGCCCCCGGCCAGGGGCCGGGTCAACTAATGAAAAACTGTTTTTT. Protein: CASSPRPGAGSTNEKLFF.

This sequence joins TRBV7-3 and TRBJ2-5; 7 nucleotides match TRBD2. Germline V gives CDR1 SGHTA, CDR2 FQGTGA. The CDR3 consists of 16 residues. Trimming took 3 bases from V and 5 from J; bases not matched to a gene: 12. DNA of the CDR3: TGTGCCAGCAGCTTGGCCGGCGGGAGAGCTTCCGAGACCCAGTACTTC. Its protein product is CASSLAGGRASETQYF.

This clone occurred a few times. The chain carries TRBV4-3 and TRBJ2-1, with TRBD2 identical over 7 bases. The ends lost 3 bases at V and 14 bases at J; junction bases unmatched: 13. Germline CDR1 LGHNA, CDR2 YSLEER. CDR3 length: 14 amino acids. The CDR3 region has the DNA TGCGCCAGCAGCCAGCACCATCCCCGGGGGGTTGAGTTCTTC. Its protein product is CASSQHHPRGVEFF.

The J gene is TRBJ2-1, the V gene TRBV6-6; 11 bases fit TRBD2. The CDR3 length is 18 residues. Looked up from germline, CDR1 is MNHNY and CDR2 is SVGAGI (reference sequence). With V trimmed by 5 bases and J by 0 bases, 9 bases remained unmatched. The DNA for the CDR3 is TGTGCCAGCAGTCCTAGACTAGCGGGAATGAGCTCCTACAATGAGCAGTTCTTC. Translation: CASSPRLAGMSSYNEQFF.

The J gene is TRBJ1-5, the V gene TRBV2; D remains unclear. Germline CDR1 SNHLY, CDR2 FYNNEI. Trimming pared 4 bases from V and 2 bases from J, leaving 12 bases between. The CDR3 has 15 amino acids. The CDR3 reads CASSALGLGNQPQHF. The CDR3 nucleotides are TGTGCCAGCAGTGCTTTGGGATTGGGCAATCAGCCCCAGCATTTT.

This CDR3 reads CASSPGRLLRSYNEQFF. CDR3 sequence (DNA): TGTGCCAGCAGCCCGGGACGTCTTCTTCGCTCCTACAATGAGCAGTTCTTC. The chain uses TRBV6-2 or TRBV6-3 and TRBJ2-1; possibly TRBD1 or TRBD2 for D (5 bases each). V lost 6 bases to trimming and J lost 0 bases, with 18 bases between them. This CDR3 comprises 17 residues. Per the germline V gene, CDR1 is MNHEY and CDR2 is SVGEGT.

This clone was seen once. This sequence joins TRBV28 and TRBJ1-4; D perhaps matches TRBD1 (5 bases). This CDR3 spans 16 amino acids. Trimming took 6 bases from V and 0 from J, leaving 14 bases between them. Germline V gives CDR1 MDHEN, CDR2 SYDVKM. The CDR3 reads CASSLPLTATNEKLFF. Here the CDR3 DNA reads TGTGCCAGCAGCCTTCCGTTGACAGCAACTAATGAAAAACTGTTTTTT.

The chain employs TRBV27 and TRBJ1-5; possible D gene TRBD1, 5 bases. Germline CDR1 MNHEY, CDR2 SMNVEV (reference sequence). The CDR3 extends over 16 amino acids. V gave up 6 bases and J gave up 4 bases, with 19 bases separating them. The CDR3 coding sequence is TGTGCCAGCAGGATTAAGGCGGGGCGACTTAATCAGCCCCAGCATTTT. The encoded protein is CASRIKAGRLNQPQHF.